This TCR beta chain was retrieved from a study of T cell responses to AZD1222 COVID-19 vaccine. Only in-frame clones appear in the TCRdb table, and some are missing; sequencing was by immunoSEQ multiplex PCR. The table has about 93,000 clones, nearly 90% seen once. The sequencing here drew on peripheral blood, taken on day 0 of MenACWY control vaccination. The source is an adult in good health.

The CDR3 reads CASSYGTSGGAGGTDTQYF. Written as DNA, the CDR3 is TGTGCCAGCAGCTATGGGACTAGCGGGGGGGCCGGTGGTACAGATACGCAGTATTTT. V is TRBV11-2 and J is TRBJ2-3, with TRBD2 identical over 16 bases. From germline, CDR1 is SGHAT and CDR2 FQNNGV. The CDR3 consists of 19 residues. J was trimmed by 3 bases and V by 4 bases; bases with no gene match: 10.